A selection of T cell receptor beta chains follows, all from one sample in a study of patients and donors after allogeneic stem cell transplantation. TCRdb independently ran MiXCR on the RT-PCR reads; one entry per CDR3 protein. The sample yields about 24,000 distinct CDR3 sequences, approximately 43% seen once. Sequencing was done on a sample of blood, either unsorted or a sorted T cell fraction (not recorded which). The receptors were sampled from a human donor who was either an allogeneic HSCT recipient or a stem cell or donor lymphocyte infusion donor (not recorded which). It is not recorded whose cells these are; they may come from a transplant donor. Each CDR3 is given with its conserved first and last residue. D genes are given only for firm matches. Some rows have no size entry. The others give once, few or many, or a class for an expanded clone.

TRBV12-3/TRBV12-4,-,TRBJ2-7,11,-,CASSTEYEQYF,TGTGCCAGCAGCACCGAGTACGAGCAGTACTTC
TRBV5-1,-,TRBJ1-6,16,-,CASSFGSVRGGSPLHF,TGCGCCAGCAGCTTCGGGTCCGTCAGGGGAGGTTCACCCCTCCACTTT
TRBV12-3/TRBV12-4,TRBD1,TRBJ1-5,16,few,CASSRVGQGPHQPQHF,TGTGCCAGCAGCCGGGTGGGACAGGGACCTCATCAGCCCCAGCATTTT
TRBV7-3,-,TRBJ2-2,15,-,CASSLFGEPTGELFF,TGTGCCAGCAGCTTATTTGGGGAGCCCACCGGGGAGCTGTTTTTT
TRBV29-1,-,TRBJ2-5,11,-,CSVDRVETQYF,TGCAGCGTTGACAGGGTAGAGACCCAGTACTTC
TRBV11-2,TRBD2,TRBJ2-2,18,-,CASSLARTSGGFTGELFF,TGTGCCAGCAGCTTAGCCCGGACTAGCGGGGGTTTCACCGGGGAGCTGTTTTTT
TRBV29-1,TRBD1,TRBJ2-7,16,-,CSVEGAGGARSYEQYF,TGCAGCGTTGAAGGGGCAGGGGGCGCGAGATCCTACGAGCAGTACTTC
TRBV5-5,TRBD1,TRBJ1-1,15,-,CASSLQGARNTEAFF,TGTGCCAGCAGCCTACAGGGGGCCAGGAACACTGAAGCTTTCTTT
TRBV10-1,TRBD2,TRBJ2-7,16,-,CASSEYSRGDFYEQYF,TGCGCCAGCAGTGAATATTCGCGGGGGGATTTTTACGAGCAGTACTTC
TRBV6-1,TRBD1,TRBJ2-7,14,-,CASSGGTGRTKQYF,TGTGCCAGCAGTGGGGGGACAGGCCGTACGAAGCAGTACTTC
TRBV7-3,-,TRBJ2-3,13,-,CASSLRITDTQYF,TGTGCCAGCAGCTTAAGGATCACAGATACGCAGTATTTT
TRBV3-1,TRBD1,TRBJ2-7,14,-,CASSQLGQGYEQYF,TGTGCCAGCAGCCAACTGGGACAGGGGTACGAGCAGTACTTC
TRBV5-1,-,TRBJ1-1,15,few,CASSAYREPGTEAFF,TGCGCCAGCAGCGCCTACAGGGAGCCGGGAACTGAAGCTTTCTTT
TRBV5-1,-,TRBJ1-1,14,-,CASSLDRVGTEAFF,TGCGCCAGCAGCCTGGACAGAGTGGGCACTGAAGCTTTCTTT
TRBV3-1,TRBD2,TRBJ2-7,15,-,CASSQGTSGFYEQYF,TGTGCCAGCAGCCAAGGGACTAGCGGGTTCTACGAGCAGTACTTC
TRBV20-1,-,TRBJ2-1,14,few,CSARGLGYYNEQFF,TGCAGTGCTAGAGGGTTAGGATACTACAATGAGCAGTTCTTC
TRBV5-6,-,TRBJ2-7,14,once,CASSLVGRSHEQYF,TGTGCCAGCAGCTTGGTAGGGAGGAGCCACGAGCAGTACTTC
TRBV5-1,-,TRBJ1-5,14,few,CASSQNFGYQPQHF,TGCGCCAGCAGTCAGAACTTCGGATATCAGCCCCAGCATTTT
TRBV20-1,-,TRBJ2-7,14,-,CSAAGGHPSYEQYF,TGCAGTGCGGCTGGGGGACACCCCTCCTACGAGCAGTACTTC
TRBV19,TRBD1,TRBJ1-5,13,-,CASRQGGGQPQHF,TGTGCCAGTCGACAGGGGGGCGGTCAGCCCCAGCATTTT
TRBV6-6,TRBD1,TRBJ2-7,15,-,CASSYSGDREREQYF,TGTGCCAGCAGTTACTCGGGTGACAGGGAGCGCGAGCAGTACTTC
TRBV7-9,-,TRBJ1-2,12,few,CASSLEERGYTF,TGTGCCAGCAGCTTAGAGGAGCGGGGCTACACCTTC
TRBV14,-,TRBJ1-3,16,-,CASSQGGTVQTNTIYF,TGTGCCAGCAGCCAAGGGGGCACGGTCCAAACAAACACCATATATTTT
TRBV9,TRBD1,TRBJ2-7,15,-,CASSFRQGPSYEQYF,TGTGCCAGCAGTTTTAGACAGGGCCCTTCCTACGAGCAGTACTTC
TRBV28,TRBD1,TRBJ2-5,15,-,CASSQGGQGEETQYF,TGTGCCAGCAGTCAGGGGGGACAGGGAGAAGAGACCCAGTACTTC
TRBV7-3,-,TRBJ1-1,13,few,CASSLDRHTEAFF,TGTGCCAGCAGCTTAGACAGACACACTGAAGCTTTCTTT
TRBV5-1,TRBD2,TRBJ2-2,15,-,CASSFVSGSPGELFF,TGCGCCAGCAGCTTCGTTAGCGGGAGCCCCGGGGAGCTGTTTTTT
TRBV3-1,-,TRBJ2-7,15,once,CASRRLSGDYYEQYF,TGTGCCAGCAGGCGACTGTCGGGGGATTACTACGAGCAGTACTTC
TRBV4-1,TRBD2,TRBJ2-2,16,-,CASSQEVHGRTGELFF,TGCGCCAGCAGCCAAGAGGTACACGGGAGGACCGGGGAGCTGTTTTTT
TRBV5-1,-,TRBJ1-1,13,-,CASSLGGNREAFF,TGCGCCAGCAGCTTGGGGGGCAACAGAGAAGCTTTCTTT
TRBV10-3,-,TRBJ1-2,14,many,CAISDLKGDYGYTF,TGTGCCATCAGTGATCTGAAGGGGGACTATGGCTACACCTTC
TRBV5-1,TRBD1,TRBJ2-1,13,few,CASSRTGSDWEFF,TGCGCCAGCAGCCGGACAGGGTCTGATTGGGAGTTCTTC
TRBV21-1,-,TRBJ2-5,14,few,CASSNDPAKETQYF,TGTGCCAGCAGCAACGACCCAGCCAAAGAGACCCAGTACTTC
TRBV3-1,-,TRBJ2-5,16,-,CASSQFRQRYQETQYF,TGTGCCAGCAGCCAATTCCGACAAAGGTACCAAGAGACCCAGTACTTC
TRBV20-1,-,TRBJ2-3,14,few,CSGAGGLSTDTQYF,TGCAGTGGGGCTGGGGGGTTGAGCACAGATACGCAGTATTTT
TRBV28,-,TRBJ1-2,16,few,CASSLGFRGVYYGYTF,TGTGCCAGCAGTTTAGGATTCAGGGGAGTCTACTATGGCTACACCTTC
TRBV5-1,-,TRBJ2-3,14,once,CASSFQGSTDTQYF,TGCGCCAGCAGCTTCCAGGGTAGCACAGATACGCAGTATTTT
TRBV7-6,-,TRBJ1-1,14,few,CASSPFRPDTEAFF,TGTGCCAGCAGCCCTTTCAGGCCGGACACTGAAGCTTTCTTT
TRBV28,-,TRBJ2-7,15,-,CASSFSGRAGYEQYF,TGTGCCAGCAGTTTCTCCGGGAGAGCTGGGTACGAGCAGTACTTC